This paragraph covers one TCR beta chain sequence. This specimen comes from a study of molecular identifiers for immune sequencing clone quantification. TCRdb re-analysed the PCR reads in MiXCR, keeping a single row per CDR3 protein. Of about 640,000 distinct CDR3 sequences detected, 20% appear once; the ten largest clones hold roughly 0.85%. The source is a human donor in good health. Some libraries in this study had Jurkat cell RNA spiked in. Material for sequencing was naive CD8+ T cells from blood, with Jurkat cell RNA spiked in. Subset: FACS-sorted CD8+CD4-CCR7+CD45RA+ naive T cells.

CDR3 protein: CASSILGPVGTEQYF. DNA for the CDR3: TGTGCCAGCAGTATATTAGGACCGGTGGGGACCGAGCAGTACTTC. The rearrangement uses TRBV27 and TRBJ2-7; D possibly uses TRBD1 or TRBD2 (5 bases each). From germline, CDR1 is MNHEY and CDR2 SMNVEV (reference sequence). The ends were cut back, 5 bases at V and 6 bases at J, with 20 bases in the middle. This CDR3 contains 15 residues.